The subject of this entry is one T cell receptor beta chain. Germline CDR1 reads SGDLS; CDR2 reads YYNGEE. This CDR3 region has 14 residues. V dropped 1 base and J dropped 2 bases, with 10 bases sitting between them. Authors' data handling: It was from reference gene primer amplification that nucleated cell counts were estimated. This table comes from immunoSEQ multiplex PCR, and its TCRdb copy is limited to in-frame clones, with some not included. V and J calls and clone size are copied from that table; D and trimming were computed from the DNA. Counted here are around 19,000 clones, approximately 88% occurring once; the ten biggest clones make up about 8.3%. This specimen belongs to a study of blood T cell repertoires in COVID-19. Study at large: COVID-19 samples, acute and convalescent, were from the United States, Italy and Spain. Nucleic acid was either cDNA or gDNA, and it came from T cells, B-cell-depleted T cells, or PBMCs.

The chain combines TRBV9 with TRBJ2-7; maybe TRBD1 (5 bases). The sample was peripheral blood. This TCR was sampled from a human donor in a cohort sampled during active COVID-19. The donor label of this sample is uncertain. The CDR3 is CASSVSRAAYEQYF. In DNA form, the CDR3 reads TGTGCCAGCAGCGTATCCAGGGCGGCCTACGAGCAGTACTTC.